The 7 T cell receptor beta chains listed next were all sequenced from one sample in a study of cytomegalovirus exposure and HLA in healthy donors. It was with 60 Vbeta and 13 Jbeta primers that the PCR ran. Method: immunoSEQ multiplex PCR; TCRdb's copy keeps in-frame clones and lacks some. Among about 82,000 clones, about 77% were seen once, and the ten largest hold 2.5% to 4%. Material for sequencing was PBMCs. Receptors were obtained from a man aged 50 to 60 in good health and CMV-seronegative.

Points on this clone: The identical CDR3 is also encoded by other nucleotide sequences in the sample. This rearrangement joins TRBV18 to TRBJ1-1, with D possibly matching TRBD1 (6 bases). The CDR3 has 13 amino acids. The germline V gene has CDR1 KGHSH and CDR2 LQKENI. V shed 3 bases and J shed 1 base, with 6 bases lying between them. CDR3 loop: CASSPGQNTEAFF. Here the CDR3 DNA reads TGTGCCAGCTCACCGGGACAGAACACTGAAGCTTTCTTT.

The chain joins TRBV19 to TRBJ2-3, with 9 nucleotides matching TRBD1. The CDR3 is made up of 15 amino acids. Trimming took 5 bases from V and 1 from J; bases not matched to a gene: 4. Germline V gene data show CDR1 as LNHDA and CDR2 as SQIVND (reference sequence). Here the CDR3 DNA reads TGTGCCAGTAGTTCCCGGGACAGGGGCACAGATACGCAGTATTTT. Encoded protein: CASSSRDRGTDTQYF.

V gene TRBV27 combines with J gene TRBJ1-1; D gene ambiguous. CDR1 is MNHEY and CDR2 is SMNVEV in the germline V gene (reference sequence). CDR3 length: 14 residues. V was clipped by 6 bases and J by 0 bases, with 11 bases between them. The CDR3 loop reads CASSFDKMNTEAFF. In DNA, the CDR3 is TGTGCCAGCAGCTTCGACAAAATGAACACTGAAGCTTTCTTT.

CDR3 nucleotides: TGTGCCAGCTCACCACCCACCCAGGGGTATGGCTACACCTTC. Protein: CASSPPTQGYGYTF. The rearrangement joins TRBV18 to TRBJ1-2, with D perhaps TRBD1 (6 bases). The germline gives CDR1 KGHSH, CDR2 LQKENI. Trimming stripped 0 bases from V and 5 bases from J, with 10 bases between. The CDR3 totals 14 residues.

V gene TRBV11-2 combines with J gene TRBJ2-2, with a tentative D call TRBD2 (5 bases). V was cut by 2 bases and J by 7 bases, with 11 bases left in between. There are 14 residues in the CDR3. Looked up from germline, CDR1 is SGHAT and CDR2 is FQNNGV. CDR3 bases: TGTGCCAGCAGCTTAATGAGCGCGGGCGGGGAGCTGTTTTTT. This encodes CASSLMSAGGELFF.

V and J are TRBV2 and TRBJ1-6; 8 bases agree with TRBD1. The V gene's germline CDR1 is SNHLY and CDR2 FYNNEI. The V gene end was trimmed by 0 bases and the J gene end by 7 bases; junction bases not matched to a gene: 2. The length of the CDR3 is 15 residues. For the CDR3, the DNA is TGTGCCAGCAGTGAAGCTCAGGGGGCCAATTCACCCCTCCACTTT. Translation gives CASSEAQGANSPLHF.

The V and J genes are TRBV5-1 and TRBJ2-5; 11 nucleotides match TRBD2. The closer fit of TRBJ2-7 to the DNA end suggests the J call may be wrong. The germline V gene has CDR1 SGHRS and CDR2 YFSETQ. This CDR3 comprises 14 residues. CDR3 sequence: CASSGTSGGYEQYF. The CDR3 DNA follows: TGCGCCAGCAGCGGAACTAGCGGGGGATACGAGCAGTACTTC.